This TCR beta chain stems from a study of identical twins. The germline V and J ends were trimmed by 0 bases and 6 bases, with 10 bases remaining between them. Germline V CDR1 and CDR2: SGHRS, YFSETQ. The CDR3 covers 15 residues. This clonotype came up many times. One entry per CDR3 protein, called by TCRdb with MiXCR from the 5' RACE reads. The sample includes 350,000 or so distinct CDR3 sequences, about 9% of them seen just once. This receptor was identified in a woman between 50 and 59 years old in good health. Source material: naive T cells sorted from blood. The V and J genes are TRBV5-1 and TRBJ1-6; D is undetermined. The CDR3 DNA reads as TGCGCCAGCAGCTTGGGACGGCAGCTTAATTCACCCCTCCACTTT. Its protein is CASSLGRQLNSPLHF.